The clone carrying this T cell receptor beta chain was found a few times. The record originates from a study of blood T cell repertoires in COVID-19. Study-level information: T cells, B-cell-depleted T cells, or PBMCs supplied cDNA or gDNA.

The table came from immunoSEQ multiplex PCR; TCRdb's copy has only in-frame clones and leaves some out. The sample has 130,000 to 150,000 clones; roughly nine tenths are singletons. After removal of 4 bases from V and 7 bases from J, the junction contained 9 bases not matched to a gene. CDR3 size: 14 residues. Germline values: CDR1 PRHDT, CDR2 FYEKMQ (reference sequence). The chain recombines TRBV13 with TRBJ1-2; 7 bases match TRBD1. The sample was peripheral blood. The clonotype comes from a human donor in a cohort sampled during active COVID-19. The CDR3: CASSWRDSKAGYTF. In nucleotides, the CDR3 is TGTGCCAGCAGCTGGAGGGACAGCAAAGCTGGCTACACCTTC. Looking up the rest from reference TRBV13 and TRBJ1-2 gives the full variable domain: AAGVIQSPRHLIKEKRETATLKCYPIPRHDTVYWYQQGPGQDPQFLISFYEKMQSDKGSIPDRFSAQQFSDYHSELNMSSLELGDSALYFCASSWRDSKAGYTFGSGTRLTVV.